This entry lists 27 T cell receptor beta chains sequenced from one sample in a study of blood T cell repertoires in COVID-19. The data were produced by immunoSEQ multiplex PCR, yet TCRdb's version contains in-frame clones alone and is incomplete. Of around 160,000 clones in the sample, roughly 87% were seen once. The sequenced sample consisted of PBMCs or T cells enriched from blood (not recorded which). All receptors come from a middle-aged woman who had been exposed to COVID-19.

The CDR3 reads CSVITSGTYEQYF. As DNA, the CDR3 is TGCAGCGTTATTACTAGCGGGACCTACGAGCAGTACTTC. V usage is TRBV29-1 and J usage is TRBJ2-7; 10 bases agree with TRBD2. After removal of 5 bases from V and 2 bases from J, the junction contained 3 bases not matched to a gene. The CDR3 contains 13 residues. CDR1 is SQVTM and CDR2 is ANQGSEA in the germline V gene.

V usage is TRBV7-9 and J usage is TRBJ2-7; TRBD2 matches at 10 bases. Germline trimming cut 6 bases from V and 0 bases from J; bases unmatched to any gene: 5. The germline gives CDR1 SEHNR, CDR2 FQNEAQ (reference sequence). The CDR3 covers 15 residues. The CDR3 sequence is CASRNSGRTSYEQYF. The CDR3 nucleotides read TGTGCCAGCAGAAATAGCGGGAGGACCTCCTACGAGCAGTACTTC.

This chain joins TRBV6-5 and TRBJ1-1, with TRBD1 identical over 10 bases. The CDR3 sequence is 15 residues long. The germline V gene encodes CDR1 MNHEY and CDR2 SVGAGI. Trimming removed 7 bases from V and 1 base from J; junction bases left unmatched: 6. The CDR3 sequence: CASMSGQGKNTEAFF. CDR3 coding DNA: TGTGCCAGCATGTCGGGACAGGGGAAGAACACTGAAGCTTTCTTT.

The chain employs TRBV19 and TRBJ1-6, with D tentatively TRBD1 (5 bases). CDR1 LNHDA and CDR2 SQIVND come from the germline V gene (reference sequence). V shed 4 bases and J shed 2 bases, with 9 bases lying between them. The CDR3 spans 15 residues. The CDR3 DNA sequence: TGTGCCAGTAGTAGGGCAGGGCCCTATAATTCACCCCTCCACTTT. This gives the protein CASSRAGPYNSPLHF.

The rearrangement uses TRBV5-1 and TRBJ2-4, with D possibly TRBD1 on 5 matching bases. CDR1 and CDR2 (germline): SGHRS, YFSETQ. V was trimmed by 0 bases and J by 0 bases, leaving 7 bases between them. This CDR3 is 15 amino acids long. CDR3 loop: CASSLEGIAKNIQYF. CDR3 sequence (DNA): TGCGCCAGCAGCTTGGAGGGGATAGCCAAAAACATTCAGTACTTC.

V gene TRBV7-8 combines with J gene TRBJ2-1; TRBD2 matches 11 bases. Germline lookup yields CDR1 SGHVS and CDR2 FQNEAQ. J gave up 6 bases and V 5 bases, and 9 bases lay outside the gene matches. This CDR3 is 16 amino acids long. CDR3 nucleotides: TGTGCCAGCAGCCTAAATACGGGACTAGCGGCCAATGAGCAGTTCTTC. This codes for CASSLNTGLAANEQFF.

CDR3 nucleotide sequence: TGTGCCAGCAGCGTAATGGACAGGGGACCCTATGGCTACACCTTC. It specifies CASSVMDRGPYGYTF. The J gene is TRBJ1-2, the V gene TRBV9; 9 nucleotides align to TRBD1. With 1 base clipped from V and 4 bases from J, the junction kept 5 bases outside the gene matches. The CDR3 sequence is 15 residues long. The germline CDR1 and CDR2 sequences are SGDLS and YYNGEE.

In nucleotides, the CDR3 is TGTGCCAGCAGCTTAGAGAGGACAGGGGCAAGAAACACCATATATTTT. It codes for CASSLERTGARNTIYF. The chain has TRBV7-8 and TRBJ1-3, with TRBD1 identical over 9 bases. CDR1 and CDR2 (germline): SGHVS, FQNEAQ. Unmatched junction bases numbered 6, after V lost 1 base and J lost 5 bases. The length of the CDR3 is 16 residues. The whole variable domain, filled in from reference TRBV7-8 and TRBJ1-3, reads GAGVSQSPRYKVAKRGQDVALRCDPISGHVSLFWYQQALGQGPEFLTYFQNEAQLDKSGLPSDRFFAERPEGSVSTLKIQRTQQEDSAVYLCASSLERTGARNTIYFGEGSWLTVV.

The chain joins TRBV11-2 to TRBJ1-2; D might be TRBD1 (5 bases). The CDR3 is 16 residues long. CDR1 is SGHAT, CDR2 FQNNGV, per germline. Trimming removed 5 bases from V and 3 bases from J, with 19 bases in between. Here the CDR3 reads CASSLGVGGTDYGYTF. CDR3 coding DNA: TGTGCCAGCAGCCTCGGGGTGGGGGGGACCGACTATGGCTACACCTTC. Complete variable domain (other parts from reference TRBV11-2 and TRBJ1-2): EAGVAQSPRYKIIEKRQSVAFWCNPISGHATLYWYQQILGQGPKLLIQFQNNGVVDDSQLPKDRFSAERLKGVDSTLKIQPAKLEDSAVYLCASSLGVGGTDYGYTFGSGTRLTVV.

This clone was observed a few times. The chain is built from TRBV28 and TRBJ1-4; 10 bases match TRBD1. The junction had 12 bases not matched to a gene; V was cut back by 2 bases and J by 6 bases. The CDR3 runs to 18 residues. Looked up from germline, CDR1 is MDHEN and CDR2 is SYDVKM. The CDR3 DNA sequence: TGTGCCAGCAGTTTAAGCATTGGACTCGGGACAGGGGATGAAAAACTGTTTTTT. It yields the protein CASSLSIGLGTGDEKLFF.

The chain couples TRBV7-9 to TRBJ2-7; D is unresolved. Looked up from germline, CDR1 is SEHNR and CDR2 is FQNEAQ (reference sequence). The CDR3 covers 12 residues. Deletions cut 3 bases from V and 6 bases from J, with 9 bases between. The CDR3 spells CASSFQESEQYF. CDR3 nucleotides: TGTGCCAGCAGCTTTCAGGAAAGCGAGCAGTACTTC.

V and J are TRBV5-1 and TRBJ1-6, with 8 bases aligning to TRBD1. CDR1 and CDR2 (germline): SGHRS, YFSETQ. The ends lost 4 bases at V and 7 bases at J; junction bases unmatched: 7. There are 15 residues in the CDR3. CDR3 coding DNA: TGCGCCAGCAGCCTGGACAGGGCCGCCAATTCACCCCTCCACTTT. Translation: CASSLDRAANSPLHF.

In the case of this clone: The sample has other DNA sequences that encode this CDR3 too. The chain uses TRBV12-3 or TRBV12-4 and TRBJ1-2; the D is unclear. There are 12 residues in the CDR3. V shed 3 bases and J shed 2 bases, with 4 bases lying between them. The CDR3 loop is CASSLGNYGYTF. The CDR3 nucleotides read TGTGCCAGCAGTTTGGGCAACTATGGCTACACCTTC.

V and J are TRBV10-3 and TRBJ2-1; 8 bases fit TRBD1. With 6 bases clipped from V and 8 bases from J, the junction kept 3 bases outside the gene matches. Germline V gives CDR1 ENHRY, CDR2 SYGVKD. The CDR3 sequence is 12 residues long. DNA of the CDR3: TGTGCCATCAGCATGACAGGGGATGAGCAGTTCTTC. Its protein product is CAISMTGDEQFF.

The chain combines TRBV5-6 with TRBJ1-5; a weak D match, TRBD1 (6 bases). The germline gives CDR1 SGHDT, CDR2 YYEEEE. V was cut by 1 base and J by 6 bases, with 8 bases left in between. The CDR3 length is 13 residues. In DNA form, the CDR3 reads TGTGCCAGCAGCTTGCGGGGGGCTCAGCCCCAGCATTTT. Its protein is CASSLRGAQPQHF. Based on the CDR3 plus reference TRBV5-6 and TRBJ1-5, the full variable domain is DAGVTQSPTHLIKTRGQQVTLRCSPKSGHDTVSWYQQALGQGPQFIFQYYEEEERQRGNFPDRFSGHQFPNYSSELNVNALLLGDSALYLCASSLRGAQPQHFGDGTRLSIL.

The V call is TRBV2, the J call TRBJ1-2; TRBD1 matches at 11 bases. Losses at the gene ends were 1 base for V and 5 bases for J; bases not matched to a gene: 3. Germline loops: CDR1 SNHLY, CDR2 FYNNEI. This CDR3 is built from 15 residues. The CDR3 spells CASSEVDRGLYGYTF. CDR3 DNA sequence: TGTGCCAGCAGTGAAGTGGACAGGGGGCTTTATGGCTACACCTTC.

V gene TRBV3-1 (or the pseudogene TRBV3-2) combines with J gene TRBJ2-3, with 8 bases lining up with TRBD2. In germline, CDR1 is LGHDT, CDR2 YNNKEL (reference sequence). CDR3 length equals 15 residues. With 4 bases clipped from V and 5 bases from J, the junction kept 8 bases outside the gene matches. The DNA of the CDR3 is TGTGCCAGCAGCCGCAGCGGGGGCAGGGTAGATACGCAGTATTTT. The encoded protein is CASSRSGGRVDTQYF.

The CDR3 DNA is TGTGCCAGCAGTTCTAAGAGGACAGGGGGCTCTGGCTACACCTTC. It encodes CASSSKRTGGSGYTF. The chain recombines TRBV6-5 with TRBJ1-2; 11 nucleotides line up with TRBD1. The V segment lost 4 bases and the J segment 7 bases; nucleotides outside the gene matches: 8. This CDR3 spans 15 amino acids. Germline CDR1 MNHEY, CDR2 SVGAGI.

CDR3 region: CAWSVCVSGANVLTF. In nucleotides, the CDR3 is TGTGCCTGGAGTGTATGCGTGTCTGGGGCCAACGTCCTGACTTTC. This chain joins TRBV30 and TRBJ2-6; D uncertain. The germline V gene encodes CDR1 GTSNPN and CDR2 SVGIG (reference sequence). CDR3 length equals 15 residues. The V and J ends lost 0 bases and 1 base respectively, with 7 bases between them.

The chain uses TRBV5-1 and TRBJ2-1; TRBD1 matches at 10 bases. Germline V CDR1 and CDR2: SGHRS, YFSETQ. The J segment lost 5 bases and the V segment lost 2 bases, leaving 7 bases of the junction unmatched. CDR3 length: 16 amino acids. CDR3 residues: CASSFGWDRGNNEQFF. In DNA, the CDR3 is TGCGCCAGCAGCTTTGGCTGGGACAGGGGAAACAATGAGCAGTTCTTC.

V usage is TRBV6-5 and J usage is TRBJ2-7; D perhaps matches TRBD1 (5 bases). Germline values: CDR1 MNHEY, CDR2 SVGAGI. V was shortened by 2 bases and J by 0 bases, with 8 bases between the two germline ends. The CDR3 is 14 amino acids. CDR3 amino acids: CASSYQGSSYEQYF. The CDR3 DNA reads as TGTGCCAGCAGTTACCAGGGAAGCTCCTACGAGCAGTACTTC.

For the CDR3, the DNA is TGTGCCAGCAGCCAGGGGGCGATTTCGACGAGCTATGGCTACACCTTC. The encoded protein is CASSQGAISTSYGYTF. V usage is TRBV27 and J usage is TRBJ1-2; 8 bases are a match to TRBD1. The length of the CDR3 is 16 residues. From germline, CDR1 is MNHEY and CDR2 SMNVEV (reference sequence). V lost 6 bases to trimming and J lost 4 bases; unmatched junction nucleotides: 13.

V and J are TRBV29-1 and TRBJ2-7, with 9 positions matching TRBD1. The junction had 4 bases not matched to a gene; V was cut back by 5 bases and J by 2 bases. This CDR3 region has 13 residues. Germline CDR1 SQVTM, CDR2 ANQGSEA. This CDR3 is CSVPGTGTYEQYF. The CDR3 nucleotides are TGCAGCGTTCCCGGGACAGGGACCTACGAGCAGTACTTC.

The V call is TRBV7-9, the J call TRBJ1-1; unclear D gene. Germline values: CDR1 SEHNR, CDR2 FQNEAQ (reference sequence). The CDR3 sequence is 13 residues long. Between the trimmed V and J ends, which lost 1 base and 4 bases, there was a span of 7 bases. CDR3 bases: TGTGCCAGCAGCTTAGGATCAGGCACTGAAGCTTTCTTT. Translation gives CASSLGSGTEAFF.

The genes are TRBV5-6 and TRBJ1-4; 8 bases match TRBD1. The CDR3 totals 15 residues. V shed 4 bases, J shed 8 bases, and the junction held 10 bases outside the gene matches. From germline, CDR1 is SGHDT and CDR2 YYEEEE. The CDR3 region is CASSHAGGVEEKLFF. As DNA, the CDR3 is TGTGCCAGCAGCCACGCAGGGGGCGTGGAGGAAAAACTGTTTTTT.

This chain links TRBV19 with TRBJ2-7; 9 bases match TRBD2. This CDR3 spans 14 amino acids. Germline V gene lookup returns CDR1 LNHDA and CDR2 SQIVND (reference sequence). Unmatched junction bases numbered 5, after V lost 6 bases and J lost 2 bases. In DNA form, the CDR3 reads TGTGCCAGTAGGGCGGGGGGGCTTCCCTACGAGCAGTACTTC. This gives the protein CASRAGGLPYEQYF.

This rearrangement joins TRBV21-1 to TRBJ1-5; the table's D call, TRBD1, was not checked against the DNA. TRBV21-1 is designated a pseudogene. CDR3 size: 14 residues. The CDR3 DNA follows: TGTGCCAGCCACCGGGACAGGGGAGGTCAGCCCCAGCATTTT. Its protein is CASHRDRGGQPQHF.